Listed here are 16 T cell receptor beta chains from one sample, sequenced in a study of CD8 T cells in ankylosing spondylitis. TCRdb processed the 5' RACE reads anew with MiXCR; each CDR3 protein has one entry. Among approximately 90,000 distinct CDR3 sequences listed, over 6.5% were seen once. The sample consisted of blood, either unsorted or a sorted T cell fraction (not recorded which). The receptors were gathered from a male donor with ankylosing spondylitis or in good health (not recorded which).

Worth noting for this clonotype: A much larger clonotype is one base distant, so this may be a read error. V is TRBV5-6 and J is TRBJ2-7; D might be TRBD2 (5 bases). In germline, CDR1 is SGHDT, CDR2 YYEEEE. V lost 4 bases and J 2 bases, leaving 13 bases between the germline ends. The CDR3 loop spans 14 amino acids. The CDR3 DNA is TGTGCCAGCAGCCCCGGGATTTCCACCTACGAGCAGTACTTC. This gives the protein CASSPGISTYEQYF.

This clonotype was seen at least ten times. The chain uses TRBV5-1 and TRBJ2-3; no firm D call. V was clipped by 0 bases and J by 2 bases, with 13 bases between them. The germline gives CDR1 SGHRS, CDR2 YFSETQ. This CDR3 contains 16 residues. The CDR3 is CASSLEGRTFTDTQYF. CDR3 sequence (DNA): TGCGCCAGCAGCTTGGAGGGTAGAACCTTCACAGATACGCAGTATTTT. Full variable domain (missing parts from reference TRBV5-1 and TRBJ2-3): KAGVTQTPRYLIKTRGQQVTLSCSPISGHRSVSWYQQTPGQGLQFLFEYFSETQRNKGNFPGRFSGRQFSNSRSEMNVSTLELGDSALYLCASSLEGRTFTDTQYFGPGTRLTVL.

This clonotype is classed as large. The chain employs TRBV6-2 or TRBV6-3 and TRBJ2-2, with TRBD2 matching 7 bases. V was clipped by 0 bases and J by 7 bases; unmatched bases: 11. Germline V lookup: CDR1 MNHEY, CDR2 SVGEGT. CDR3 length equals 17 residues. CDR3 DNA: TGTGCCAGCAGTTACTCACCGGCGGGACTAATAGACGGGGAGCTGTTTTTT. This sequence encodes CASSYSPAGLIDGELFF.

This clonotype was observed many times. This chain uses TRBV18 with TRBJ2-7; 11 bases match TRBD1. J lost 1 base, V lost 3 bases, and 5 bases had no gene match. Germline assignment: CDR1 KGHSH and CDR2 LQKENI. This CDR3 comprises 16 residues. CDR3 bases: TGTGCCAGCTCACCTGCTGGGACAGGGGGATCCTACGAGCAGTACTTC. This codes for CASSPAGTGGSYEQYF.

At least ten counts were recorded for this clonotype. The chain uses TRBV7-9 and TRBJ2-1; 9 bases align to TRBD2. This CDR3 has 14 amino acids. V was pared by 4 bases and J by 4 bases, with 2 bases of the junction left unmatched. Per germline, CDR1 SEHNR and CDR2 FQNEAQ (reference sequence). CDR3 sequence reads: CASSYLAGYNEQFF. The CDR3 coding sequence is TGTGCCAGCAGCTACCTAGCGGGGTACAATGAGCAGTTCTTC. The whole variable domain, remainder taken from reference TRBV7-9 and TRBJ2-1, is DTGVSQNPRHKITKRGQNVTFRCDPISEHNRLYWYRQTLGQGPEFLTYFQNEAQLEKSRLLSDRFSAERPKGSFSTLEIQRTEQGDSAMYLCASSYLAGYNEQFFGPGTRLTVL.

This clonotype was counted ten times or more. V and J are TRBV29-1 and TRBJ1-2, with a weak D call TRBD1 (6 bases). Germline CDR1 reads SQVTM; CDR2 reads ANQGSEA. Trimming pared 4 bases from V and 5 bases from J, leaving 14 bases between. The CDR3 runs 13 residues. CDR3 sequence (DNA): TGCAGCGTTGGGCAGGGGCGTGGGTATGGCTACACCTTC. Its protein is CSVGQGRGYGYTF.

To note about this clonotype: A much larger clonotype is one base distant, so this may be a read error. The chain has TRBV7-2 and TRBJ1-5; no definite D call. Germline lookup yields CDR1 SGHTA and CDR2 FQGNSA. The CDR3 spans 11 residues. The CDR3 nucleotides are TGTGTCAGTGGAGCTAATCAGCCCCAGCATTTT. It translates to CVSGANQPQHF.

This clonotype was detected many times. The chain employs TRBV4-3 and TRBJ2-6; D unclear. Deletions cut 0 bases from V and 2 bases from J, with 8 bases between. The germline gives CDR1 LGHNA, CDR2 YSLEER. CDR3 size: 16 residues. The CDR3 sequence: CASSQDPQAGANVLTF. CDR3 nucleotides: TGCGCCAGCAGCCAAGATCCGCAGGCTGGGGCCAACGTCCTGACTTTC.

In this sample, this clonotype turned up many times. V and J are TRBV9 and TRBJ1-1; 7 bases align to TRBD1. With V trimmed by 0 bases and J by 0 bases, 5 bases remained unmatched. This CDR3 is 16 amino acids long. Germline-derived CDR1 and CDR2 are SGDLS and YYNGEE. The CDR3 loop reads CASSVEAGTVNTEAFF. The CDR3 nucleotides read TGTGCCAGCAGCGTAGAAGCAGGGACAGTGAACACTGAAGCTTTCTTT.

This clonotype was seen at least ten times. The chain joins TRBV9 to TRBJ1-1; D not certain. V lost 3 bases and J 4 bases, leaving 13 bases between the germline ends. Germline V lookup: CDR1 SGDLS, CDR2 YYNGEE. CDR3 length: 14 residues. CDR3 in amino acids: CASSAWRDSTEAFF. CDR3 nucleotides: TGTGCCAGCAGCGCCTGGCGTGATTCCACTGAAGCTTTCTTT.

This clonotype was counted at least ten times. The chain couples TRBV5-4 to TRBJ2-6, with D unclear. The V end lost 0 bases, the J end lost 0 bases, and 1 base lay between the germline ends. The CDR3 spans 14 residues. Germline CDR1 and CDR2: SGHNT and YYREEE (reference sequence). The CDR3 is CASSLVSGANVLTF. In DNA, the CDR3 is TGTGCCAGCAGCTTGGTCTCTGGGGCCAACGTCCTGACTTTC.

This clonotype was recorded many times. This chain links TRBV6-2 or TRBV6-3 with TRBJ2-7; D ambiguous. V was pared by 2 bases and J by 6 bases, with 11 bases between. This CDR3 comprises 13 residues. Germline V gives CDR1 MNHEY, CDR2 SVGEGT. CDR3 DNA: TGTGCCAGCAGTTACCCCTACTTTCCCGAGCAGTACTTC. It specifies CASSYPYFPEQYF.

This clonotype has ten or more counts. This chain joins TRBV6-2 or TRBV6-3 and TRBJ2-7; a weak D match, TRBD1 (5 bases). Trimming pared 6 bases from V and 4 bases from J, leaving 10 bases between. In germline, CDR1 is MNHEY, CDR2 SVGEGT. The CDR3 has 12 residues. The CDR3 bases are TGTGCCAGCAGCTTATCAGGGTACGAGCAGTACTTC. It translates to CASSLSGYEQYF.

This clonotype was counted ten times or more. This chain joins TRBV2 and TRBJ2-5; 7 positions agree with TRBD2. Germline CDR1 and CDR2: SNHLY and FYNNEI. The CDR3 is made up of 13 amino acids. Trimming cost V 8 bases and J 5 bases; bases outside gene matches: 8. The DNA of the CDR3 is TGTGCCAGCTCGGTACGGGAGGTGGAGACCCAGTACTTC. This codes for CASSVREVETQYF.

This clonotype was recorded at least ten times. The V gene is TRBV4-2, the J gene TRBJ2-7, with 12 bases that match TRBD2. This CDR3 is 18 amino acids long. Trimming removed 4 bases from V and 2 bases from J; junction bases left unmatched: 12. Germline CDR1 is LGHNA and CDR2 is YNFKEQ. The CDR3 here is CASSLFGLAGRPTYEQYF. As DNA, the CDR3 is TGTGCCAGCAGCCTCTTCGGACTAGCGGGGAGACCCACCTACGAGCAGTACTTC.

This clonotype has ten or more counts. In DNA form, the CDR3 reads TGCAGTGTTAACAACAGGGGGGTGGAGGAGACCCAGTACTTC. Its translation is CSVNNRGVEETQYF. V and J are TRBV20-1 and TRBJ2-5, with 8 bases lining up with TRBD1. Germline-derived CDR1 and CDR2 are DFQATT and SNEGSKA (reference sequence). Unmatched junction bases numbered 12, after V lost 7 bases and J lost 5 bases. The CDR3 totals 14 residues.